Each of the 12 T cell receptor beta chains below was sequenced from the same sample in a study of shared clonotypes between healthy human individuals. The table came from immunoSEQ multiplex PCR; TCRdb's copy has only in-frame clones and leaves some out. The sample holds 650,000 to 800,000 clones, around 77% seen once. The sample taken for sequencing was memory CD4+ T cells sorted from blood. The subset here: CD45RA-negative fraction. The source is a woman aged 25-40 years in good health.

A single count supports this clone. This rearrangement joins TRBV7-9 to TRBJ1-6, with D hard to call. V was shortened by 5 bases and J by 7 bases, with 6 bases between the two germline ends. The CDR3 is made up of 12 amino acids. Germline CDR1 reads SEHNR; CDR2 reads FQNEAQ (reference sequence). The CDR3 loop is CASSLTNSPLHF. The CDR3 DNA is TGTGCCAGCAGCCTCACGAATTCACCCCTCCACTTT. Full variable domain (outside the CDR3, taken from reference TRBV7-9 and TRBJ1-6): DTGVSQNPRHKITKRGQNVTFRCDPISEHNRLYWYRQTLGQGPEFLTYFQNEAQLEKSRLLSDRFSAERPKGSFSTLEIQRTEQGDSAMYLCASSLTNSPLHFGNGTRLTVT.

V usage is TRBV6-4 and J usage is TRBJ1-4; D not certain. V dropped 1 base and J dropped 0 bases, with 9 bases sitting between them. Per germline, CDR1 MRHNA and CDR2 SNTAGT. The CDR3 runs to 16 residues. The CDR3, as DNA: TGTGCCAGCAGTGACTACAGCCCTGCAACTAATGAAAAACTGTTTTTT. Translated: CASSDYSPATNEKLFF.

The rearrangement joins TRBV25-1 to TRBJ2-7; D is uncertain. The CDR3 is 17 amino acids. Germline values: CDR1 MGHDK, CDR2 SYGVNS. Trimming removed 2 bases from V and 0 bases from J, with 17 bases in between. The chain's CDR3 is CASSEPTKELTSYEQYF. The CDR3 region has the DNA TGTGCCAGCAGTGAACCTACCAAGGAGCTGACCTCCTACGAGCAGTACTTC.

The chain carries TRBV2 and TRBJ1-1; D uncertain. The CDR3 is made up of 14 amino acids. The germline V and J ends were trimmed by 7 bases and 5 bases, with 17 bases remaining between them. From germline, CDR1 is SNHLY and CDR2 FYNNEI. The CDR3 DNA reads as TGTGCCAGCACACTGCACGGGCACTTAACTGAAGCTTTCTTT. Residues: CASTLHGHLTEAFF. The full variable domain, with the rest looked up from reference TRBV2 and TRBJ1-1, is EPEVTQTPSHQVTQMGQEVILRCVPISNHLYFYWYRQILGQKVEFLVSFYNNEISEKSEIFDDQFSVERPDGSNFTLKIRSTKLEDSAMYFCASTLHGHLTEAFFGQGTRLTVV.

This clone was picked up a small number of times. This chain joins TRBV7-9 and TRBJ1-2; a weak D match, TRBD1 (5 bases). The CDR3 runs 12 residues. Between the trimmed V and J ends, which lost 5 bases and 7 bases, there was a span of 11 bases. Germline V gene lookup returns CDR1 SEHNR and CDR2 FQNEAQ (reference sequence). The CDR3 coding sequence is TGTGCCAGCAGCAGGGGTTTCGGTGGCTACACCTTC. This sequence encodes CASSRGFGGYTF.

CDR3 nucleotides: TGTGCCAGCAGCTCCGCAGCGGGGGATAATCAGCCCCAGCATTTT. Translation: CASSSAAGDNQPQHF. The gene calls are TRBV28 and TRBJ1-5, with a tentative D call TRBD1 (5 bases). The CDR3 runs to 15 residues. Trimming removed 6 bases from V and 4 bases from J, with 16 bases in between. Looked up from germline, CDR1 is MDHEN and CDR2 is SYDVKM.

The J gene is TRBJ2-1, the V gene TRBV5-1; D is possibly TRBD2 (5 bases). CDR3 length: 13 amino acids. The V gene lost 1 base and the J gene lost 11 bases, with 13 bases spanning the gap. From germline, CDR1 is SGHRS and CDR2 YFSETQ. DNA of the CDR3: TGCGCCAGCAGCTTGTTGGGTAGCGACCAGCAGTTCTTC. It codes for CASSLLGSDQQFF.

Only a few counts were recorded for this clone. The chain couples TRBV2 to TRBJ2-3; 7 positions match TRBD1. After removal of 5 bases from V and 6 bases from J, the junction contained 8 bases not matched to a gene. Germline CDR1 reads SNHLY; CDR2 reads FYNNEI. This CDR3 contains 14 residues. The CDR3 coding sequence is TGTGCCAGCAGTCGGGACAGCGGCAGGGATACGCAGTATTTT. Its translation: CASSRDSGRDTQYF. Variable domain in full (rest from reference TRBV2 and TRBJ2-3): EPEVTQTPSHQVTQMGQEVILRCVPISNHLYFYWYRQILGQKVEFLVSFYNNEISEKSEIFDDQFSVERPDGSNFTLKIRSTKLEDSAMYFCASSRDSGRDTQYFGPGTRLTVL.

The J gene is TRBJ2-1, the V gene TRBV5-1, with 14 bases lining up with TRBD2. The CDR3 covers 17 residues. Unmatched junction bases numbered 7, after V lost 5 bases and J lost 3 bases. Germline assignment: CDR1 SGHRS and CDR2 YFSETQ. The CDR3 sequence: CASSRGLAGAVYNEQFF. In nucleotides, the CDR3 is TGCGCCAGCAGTCGGGGACTAGCGGGAGCGGTCTACAATGAGCAGTTCTTC.

This chain uses TRBV5-1 with TRBJ2-6; D unclear. Looked up from germline, CDR1 is SGHRS and CDR2 is YFSETQ. V dropped 0 bases and J dropped 1 base, with 11 bases sitting between them. The CDR3 has 17 amino acids. For the CDR3, the DNA is TGCGCCAGCAGCTTGGGCGTAACAGCGTCTGGGGCCAACGTCCTGACTTTC. Translating it yields CASSLGVTASGANVLTF.

The gene calls are TRBV11-2 and TRBJ2-7; 10 bases line up with TRBD1. This CDR3 contains 14 residues. From germline, CDR1 is SGHAT and CDR2 FQNNGV. The trim removed 3 bases at V and 7 bases at J, leaving 6 bases unmatched. The CDR3: CASSFVGQGVEQYF. The CDR3 coding sequence is TGTGCCAGCAGCTTCGTAGGACAGGGGGTAGAGCAGTACTTC.

The V and J genes are TRBV4-1 and TRBJ1-1; D call uncertain. CDR3 length: 14 amino acids. The V gene's germline CDR1 is MGHRA and CDR2 YSYEKL. Trimming cost V 6 bases and J 4 bases, with 15 bases left between them. The CDR3 DNA reads TGCGCCAGCAGTCGGGGAGTACTGGGCACTGAAGCTTTCTTT. This encodes CASSRGVLGTEAFF.